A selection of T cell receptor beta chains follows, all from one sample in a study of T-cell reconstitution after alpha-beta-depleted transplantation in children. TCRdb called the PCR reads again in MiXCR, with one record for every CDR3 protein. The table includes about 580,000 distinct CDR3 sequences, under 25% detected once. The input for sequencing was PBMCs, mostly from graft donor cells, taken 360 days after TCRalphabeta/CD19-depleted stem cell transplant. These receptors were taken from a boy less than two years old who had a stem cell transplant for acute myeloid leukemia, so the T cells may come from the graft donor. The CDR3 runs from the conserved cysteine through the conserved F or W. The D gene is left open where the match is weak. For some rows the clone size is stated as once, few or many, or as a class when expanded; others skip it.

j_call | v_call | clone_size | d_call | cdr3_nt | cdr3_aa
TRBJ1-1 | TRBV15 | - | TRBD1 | TGTGCCACCAGCACGGGACAGGCATTAGATCTGAACACTGAAGCTTTCTTT | CATSTGQALDLNTEAFF
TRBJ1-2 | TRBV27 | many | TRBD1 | TGTGCCAGCAGTTATCAGGGGGCAGAAGGTGGCTACACCTTC | CASSYQGAEGGYTF
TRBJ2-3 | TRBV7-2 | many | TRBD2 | TGTGCCAGCAGCCTCGGGACTAGCGGGGCGACAGATACGCAGTATTTT | CASSLGTSGATDTQYF
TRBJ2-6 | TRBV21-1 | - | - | TGTGCCAGCGGGGACCGGAGCTCTGGGGCCAACGTCCTGACTTTC | CASGDRSSGANVLTF
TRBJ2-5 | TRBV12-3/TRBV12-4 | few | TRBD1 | TGTGCCAGCAGTCCAAGGACAGGGGGATACCAAGAGACCCAGTACTTC | CASSPRTGGYQETQYF
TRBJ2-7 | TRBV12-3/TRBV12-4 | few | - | TGTGCCAGCAGTCTGCTGGGGACCCGCCGGGAGCAGTACTTC | CASSLLGTRREQYF
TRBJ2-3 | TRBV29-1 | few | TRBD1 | TGCAGCGAAACTGGGACAGATCATGCGGATACGCAGTATTTT | CSETGTDHADTQYF
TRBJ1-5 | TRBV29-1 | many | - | TGCAGCGTTGGGAGGGAACCAGGTCAGCCCCAGCATTTT | CSVGREPGQPQHF
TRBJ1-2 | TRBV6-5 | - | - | TGTGCCAGCAGCTCCCGGCCGGGGGGCTACACCTTC | CASSSRPGGYTF
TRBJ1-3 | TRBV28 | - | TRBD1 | TGTGCCAGCAGTCAAACGACAGGGAGAGGAAACACCATATATTTT | CASSQTTGRGNTIYF
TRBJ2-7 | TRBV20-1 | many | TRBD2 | TGCAGTGCAACAGTCGGGCGGGGGGTGGTCGAGCAGTACTTC | CSATVGRGVVEQYF
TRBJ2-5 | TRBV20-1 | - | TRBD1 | TGCAGTGCTAGCCTCGTTTTGACAGGGGCGGGTGAAGAGACCCAGTACTTC | CSASLVLTGAGEETQYF
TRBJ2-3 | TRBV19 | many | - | TGTGCCAGTAGTATCCCCTCGTCAGGCGGGGGCACAGATACGCAGTATTTT | CASSIPSSGGGTDTQYF
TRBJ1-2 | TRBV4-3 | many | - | TGCGCCAGCAGCCAAGCGAAAAACTATGGCTACACCTTC | CASSQAKNYGYTF
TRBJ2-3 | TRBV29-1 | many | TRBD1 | TGCAGCGTTGAAGATCCCGACAGGGGTTATGGGTCAGATACGCAGTATTTT | CSVEDPDRGYGSDTQYF
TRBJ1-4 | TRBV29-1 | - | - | TGCAGCGTTGCTGCAAACCAGAATGAAAAACTGTTTTTT | CSVAANQNEKLFF
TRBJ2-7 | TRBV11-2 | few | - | TGTGCCAGCAGCTCCCGGGACTGGCACTCCTACGAGCAGTACTTC | CASSSRDWHSYEQYF
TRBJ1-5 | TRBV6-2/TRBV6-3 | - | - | TGTGCCAGCAGCCGGCGTCAGAATAGCAATCAGCCCCAGCATTTT | CASSRRQNSNQPQHF
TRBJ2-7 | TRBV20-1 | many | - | TGCAGTGCTAGGATACCTTGGGCCTACGAGCAGTACTTC | CSARIPWAYEQYF
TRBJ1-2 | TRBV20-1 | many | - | TGCAGTGCTAGCTACAGGGATGGCTACACCTTC | CSASYRDGYTF
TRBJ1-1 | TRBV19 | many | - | TGTGCCAGTAATCGGGCACTGAACACTGAAGCTTTCTTT | CASNRALNTEAFF
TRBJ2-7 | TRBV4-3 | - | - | TGCGCCAGCAGCCAAGTGGCAGGGGAAGGCTACGAGCAGTACTTC | CASSQVAGEGYEQYF
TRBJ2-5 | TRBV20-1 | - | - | TGCAGTGCTAGATTCCTAGGTGGGCCAGAGACCCAGTACTTC | CSARFLGGPETQYF
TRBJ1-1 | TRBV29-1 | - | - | TGCAGCCATAAATCGTACAATACTGAAGCTTTCTTT | CSHKSYNTEAFF
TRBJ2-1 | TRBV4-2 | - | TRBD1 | TGTGCCAGCAGCCTGGAACAGGGGGCAAGTAATGAGCAGTTCTTC | CASSLEQGASNEQFF
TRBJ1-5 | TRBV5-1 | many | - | TGCGCCAGCAGCTTGGTGGAGGGAGGGGACCAGCAGCATTTT | CASSLVEGGDQQHF
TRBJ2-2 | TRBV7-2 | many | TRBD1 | TGTGCCAGCAGCGGCGGGACAGGGCACGGGGAGCTGTTTTTT | CASSGGTGHGELFF
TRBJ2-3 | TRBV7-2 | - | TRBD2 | TGTGCCACTCAGCGGGGACCTAGCACAGATACGCAGTATTTT | CATQRGPSTDTQYF
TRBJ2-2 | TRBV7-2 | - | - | TGTGCCAGCAGCTTAGGGATCGGGGCAAACACCGGGGAGCTGTTTTTT | CASSLGIGANTGELFF
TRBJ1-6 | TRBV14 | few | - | TGTGCCAGCAGCCAAGTCGACCCCCGAACACCCCTCCACTTT | CASSQVDPRTPLHF
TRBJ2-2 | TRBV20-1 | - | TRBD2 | TGCAGTGCTACCGGGACTAGCGGGGGGCTTAACACCGGGGAGCTGTTTTTT | CSATGTSGGLNTGELFF